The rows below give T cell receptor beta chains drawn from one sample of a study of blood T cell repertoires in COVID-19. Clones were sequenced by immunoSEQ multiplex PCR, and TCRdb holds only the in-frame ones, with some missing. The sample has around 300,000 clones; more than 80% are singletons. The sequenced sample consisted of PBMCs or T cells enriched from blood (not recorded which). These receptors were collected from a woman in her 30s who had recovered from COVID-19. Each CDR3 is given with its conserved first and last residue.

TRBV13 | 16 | CASSSRLAGGYNEQFF
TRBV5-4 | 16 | CASSLTGLAPYNEQFF
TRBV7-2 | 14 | CASSSLRVGYGYTF
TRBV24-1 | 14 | CATSDPGRSNEQFF
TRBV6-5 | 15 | CASSYSITGNYGYTF
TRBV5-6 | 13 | CASRVGSTDTQYF
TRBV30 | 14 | CARGPGGVQETQYF
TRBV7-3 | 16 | CASSRLTSGGTDTQYF
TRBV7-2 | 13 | CASSSYVDSPLHF
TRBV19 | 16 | CASSTSGRGITDTQYF
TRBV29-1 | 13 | CSVVQGAGNTIYF
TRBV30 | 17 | CAWRPQLGTGLGETQYF
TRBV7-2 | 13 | CASSLLASAEQFF
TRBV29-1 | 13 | CSVGRDGTGELFF
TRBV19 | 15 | CASSTGGRLPHEQYF
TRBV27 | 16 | CASSVTAGGLGDTQYF
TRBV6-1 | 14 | CASSEEGGNYGYTF
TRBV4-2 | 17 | CASSQDHGTGGSNEQFF
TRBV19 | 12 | CASRDRHYGYTF
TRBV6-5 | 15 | CASRTGISGANVLTF
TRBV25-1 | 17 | CASSEFGGGRSNYGYTF
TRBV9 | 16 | CASSPQADRLHTEAFF
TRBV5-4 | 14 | CASTRYRDGETQYF
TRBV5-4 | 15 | CASSIRRDPTGELFF
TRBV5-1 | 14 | CASSSSTASETQYF
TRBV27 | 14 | CASSFGTGPYEQYF
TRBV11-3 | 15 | CASSPQDSGMVTQYF
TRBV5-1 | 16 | CASSLVIAGSTDTQYF
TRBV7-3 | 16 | CASSFSSGSFYNEQFF
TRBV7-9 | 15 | CASGKRTGVNNEQFF
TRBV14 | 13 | CASSPMGGYGYTF
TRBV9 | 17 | CASSPSSSSAPGNEQYF
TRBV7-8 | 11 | CASSLSVEQFF
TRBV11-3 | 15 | CASSLREGGADTQYF
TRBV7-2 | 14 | CASSRRLEIREQFF
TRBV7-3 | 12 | CASSLYMAEQFF
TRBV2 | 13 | CASSDEGGTKQFF
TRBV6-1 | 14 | CASSEYRSNTEAFF
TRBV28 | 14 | CASSAHTGNQPQHF
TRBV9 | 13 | CASSPMGGVEQFF
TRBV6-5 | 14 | CASREQGLSYEQYF
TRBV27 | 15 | CASVRKRESTDTQYF
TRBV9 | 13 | CASSVGGDSPLHF
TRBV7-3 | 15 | CASSLTDRPQETQYF
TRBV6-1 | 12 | CATGTGGKEAFF
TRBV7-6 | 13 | CASSQYSNQPQHF
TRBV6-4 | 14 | CASSVHRGYNEQFF
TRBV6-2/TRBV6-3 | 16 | CASSRKRQVVRSPLHF
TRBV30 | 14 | CAWNDRGLDEKLFF
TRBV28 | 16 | CASSLGGSGSTDTQYF
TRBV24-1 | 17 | CATSDSRGLAPNNEQFF
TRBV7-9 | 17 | CASSLIGGQGRNQPQHF
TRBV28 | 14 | CASRSGTGITEAFF
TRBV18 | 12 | CASSPLTSEAFF
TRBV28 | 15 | CASSRGQASGNTIYF
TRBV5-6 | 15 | CASSLAGGSAYEQYF
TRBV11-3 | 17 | CASSLERTSGRVDEQFF